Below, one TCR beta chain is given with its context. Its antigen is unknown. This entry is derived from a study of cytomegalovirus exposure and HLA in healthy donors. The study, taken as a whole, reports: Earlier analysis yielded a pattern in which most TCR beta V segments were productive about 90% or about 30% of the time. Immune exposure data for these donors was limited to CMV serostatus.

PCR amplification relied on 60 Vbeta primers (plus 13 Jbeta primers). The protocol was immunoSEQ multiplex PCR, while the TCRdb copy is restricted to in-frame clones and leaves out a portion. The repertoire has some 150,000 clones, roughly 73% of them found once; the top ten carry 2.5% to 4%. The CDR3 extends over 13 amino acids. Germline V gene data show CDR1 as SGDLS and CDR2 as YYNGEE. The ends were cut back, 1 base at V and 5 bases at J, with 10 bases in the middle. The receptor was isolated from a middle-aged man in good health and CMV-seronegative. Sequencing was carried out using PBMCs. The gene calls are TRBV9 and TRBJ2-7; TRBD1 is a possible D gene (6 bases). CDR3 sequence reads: CASSVTPGDEQYF. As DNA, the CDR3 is TGTGCCAGCAGCGTAACCCCAGGGGACGAGCAGTACTTC.